This paragraph reports one T cell receptor beta chain. The sample originates from a study of blood T cell repertoires in COVID-19. Assay used: immunoSEQ multiplex PCR; TCRdb lists only in-frame clones, some missing. This table has around 100,000 clones, around nine tenths appearing once. The ends lost 4 bases at V and 8 bases at J; junction bases unmatched: 9. CDR1 and CDR2 from the germline V gene are SGHTA and FQGNSA. The CDR3 totals 15 residues. This clonotype was sampled from a woman aged 70-85 years who had recovered from COVID-19. Sequences were obtained from peripheral blood. This chain uses TRBV7-2 with TRBJ2-4; TRBD1 matches 9 bases. Here the CDR3 DNA reads TGTGCCAGCAGCTCTACGAGGACAGGGGTTGACATTCAGTACTTC. Residues: CASSSTRTGVDIQYF. The entire variable domain, with the rest obtained from reference TRBV7-2 and TRBJ2-4, is as follows: GAGVSQSPSNKVTEKGKDVELRCDPISGHTALYWYRQSLGQGLEFLIYFQGNSAPDKSGLPSDRFSAERTGGSVSTLTIQRTQQEDSAVYLCASSSTRTGVDIQYFGAGTRLSVL.